This T cell receptor (beta chain) was captured by sequencing in a study of blood T cell repertoires in COVID-19. The repertoire was sequenced with immunoSEQ multiplex PCR; TCRdb's copy has only in-frame clones and lacks some. The table records roughly 500,000 clones, 89% of them present only once. The CDR3 runs to 16 residues. The ends were cut back, 4 bases at V and 10 bases at J, with 20 bases in the middle. CDR1 is MNHEY and CDR2 is SVGAGI in the germline V gene. This chain connects TRBV6-5 to TRBJ1-6; D possibly corresponds to TRBD1 (5 bases). Sequenced sample: peripheral blood. The sequence was collected from a man aged 18 to 29 with COVID-19, enrolled during active disease. The CDR3 loop is CASSLGRQGGRSPLHF. The CDR3 nucleotides read TGTGCCAGCAGTTTAGGGCGGCAGGGTGGACGATCACCCCTCCACTTT.